This TCR beta chain is drawn from a study of shared clonotypes between healthy human individuals. TCRdb's copy holds only in-frame clones and misses some; the assay was immunoSEQ multiplex PCR. The sample carries about 120,000 clones, over 65% recorded once. V shed 2 bases, J shed 3 bases, and the junction held 10 bases outside the gene matches. The CDR3 covers 16 residues. Germline assignment: CDR1 MGHRA and CDR2 YSYEKL. This clonotype was sampled from a woman aged 25 to 45 in good health. V and J are TRBV4-1 and TRBJ2-7; 7 nucleotides agree with TRBD2. Sequenced material: memory CD8+ T cells sorted from blood. Subset: CD45RO+ cells pooled with CCR7-negative TemRA cells. The CDR3 reads CASSQRGAGLVYEQYF. Here the CDR3 DNA reads TGCGCCAGCAGCCAAAGAGGAGCGGGACTCGTCTACGAGCAGTACTTC.